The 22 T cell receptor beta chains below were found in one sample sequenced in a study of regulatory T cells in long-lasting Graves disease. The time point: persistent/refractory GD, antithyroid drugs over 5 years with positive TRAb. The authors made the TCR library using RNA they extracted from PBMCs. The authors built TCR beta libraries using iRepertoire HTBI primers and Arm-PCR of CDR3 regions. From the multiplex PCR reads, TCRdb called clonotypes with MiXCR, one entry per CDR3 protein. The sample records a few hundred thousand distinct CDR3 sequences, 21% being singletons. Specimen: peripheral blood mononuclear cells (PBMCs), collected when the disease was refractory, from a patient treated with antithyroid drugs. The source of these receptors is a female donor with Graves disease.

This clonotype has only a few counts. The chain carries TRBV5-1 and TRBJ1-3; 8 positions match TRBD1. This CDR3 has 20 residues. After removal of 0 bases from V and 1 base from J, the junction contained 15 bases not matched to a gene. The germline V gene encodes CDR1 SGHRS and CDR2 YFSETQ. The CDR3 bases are TGCGCCAGCAGCTTGGAGTGGATCGGCGCGCAGGGGGCGTCTGGAAACACCATATATTTT. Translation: CASSLEWIGAQGASGNTIYF.

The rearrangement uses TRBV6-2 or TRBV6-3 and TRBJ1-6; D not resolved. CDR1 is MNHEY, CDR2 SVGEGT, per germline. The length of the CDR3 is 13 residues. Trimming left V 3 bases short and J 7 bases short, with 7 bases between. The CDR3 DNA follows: TGTGCCAGCAGTTATTCCGAGAATTCACCCCTCCACTTT. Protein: CASSYSENSPLHF.

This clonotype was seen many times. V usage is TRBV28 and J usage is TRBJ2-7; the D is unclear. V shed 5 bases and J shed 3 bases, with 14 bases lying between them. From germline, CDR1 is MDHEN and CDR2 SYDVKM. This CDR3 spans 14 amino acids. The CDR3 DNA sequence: TGTGCCAGCAGTGCCGACGGGTTACTCTACGAGCAGTACTTC. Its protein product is CASSADGLLYEQYF.

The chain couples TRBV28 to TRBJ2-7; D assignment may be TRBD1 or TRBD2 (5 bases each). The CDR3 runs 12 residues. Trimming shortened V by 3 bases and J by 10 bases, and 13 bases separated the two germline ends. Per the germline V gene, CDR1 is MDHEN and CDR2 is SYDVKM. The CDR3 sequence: CASSLVRDVQYF. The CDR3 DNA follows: TGTGCCAGCAGTTTGGTACGGGACGTACAGTACTTC.

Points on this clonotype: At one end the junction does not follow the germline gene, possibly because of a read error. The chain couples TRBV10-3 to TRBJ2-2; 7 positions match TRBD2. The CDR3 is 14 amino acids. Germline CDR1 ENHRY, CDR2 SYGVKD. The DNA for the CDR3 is TGTGTCATCAGGGCGGGGGAGAACACCGGGGAGCTGTTTTTT. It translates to CVIRAGENTGELFF.

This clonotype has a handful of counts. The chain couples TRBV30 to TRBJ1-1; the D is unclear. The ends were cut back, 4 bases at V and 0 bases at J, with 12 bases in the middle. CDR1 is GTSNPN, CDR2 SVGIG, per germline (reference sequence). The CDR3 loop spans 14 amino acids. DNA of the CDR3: TGTGCCTGGACGCCCTCCGCGATGAACACTGAAGCTTTCTTT. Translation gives CAWTPSAMNTEAFF. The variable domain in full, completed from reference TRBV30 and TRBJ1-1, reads SQTIHQWPATLVQPVGSPLSLECTVEGTSNPNLYWYRQAAGRGLQLLFYSVGIGQISSEVPQNLSASRPQDRQFILSSKKLLLSDSGFYLCAWTPSAMNTEAFFGQGTRLTVV.

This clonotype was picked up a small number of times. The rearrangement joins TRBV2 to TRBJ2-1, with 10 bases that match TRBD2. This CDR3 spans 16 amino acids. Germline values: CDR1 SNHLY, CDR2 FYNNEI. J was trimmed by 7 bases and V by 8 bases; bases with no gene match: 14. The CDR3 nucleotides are TGTGCCAGCCAGATGAGCAGTGCTAGCGGGAGTAATGAGCAGTTCTTC. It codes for CASQMSSASGSNEQFF. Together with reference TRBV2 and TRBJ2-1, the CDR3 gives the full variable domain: EPEVTQTPSHQVTQMGQEVILRCVPISNHLYFYWYRQILGQKVEFLVSFYNNEISEKSEIFDDQFSVERPDGSNFTLKIRSTKLEDSAMYFCASQMSSASGSNEQFFGPGTRLTVL.

CDR3 nucleotides: TGCAGTGCTAGAGGCTTAGCGGGAGGCCCAATGAACACCGGGGAGCTGTTTTTT. This codes for CSARGLAGGPMNTGELFF. The genes are TRBV20-1 and TRBJ2-2; 10 nucleotides agree with TRBD2. V lost 1 base and J lost 1; bases outside the gene matches: 9. This CDR3 is 18 amino acids long. Germline loops: CDR1 DFQATT, CDR2 SNEGSKA (reference sequence).

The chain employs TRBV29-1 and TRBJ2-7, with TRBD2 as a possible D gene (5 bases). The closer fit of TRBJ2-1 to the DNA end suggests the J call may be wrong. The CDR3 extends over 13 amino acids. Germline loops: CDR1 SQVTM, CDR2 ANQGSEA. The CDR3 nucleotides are TGCAGCGTTGATTGGGGAGTCCCAAATGAGCAGTTCTTC. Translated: CSVDWGVPNEQFF.

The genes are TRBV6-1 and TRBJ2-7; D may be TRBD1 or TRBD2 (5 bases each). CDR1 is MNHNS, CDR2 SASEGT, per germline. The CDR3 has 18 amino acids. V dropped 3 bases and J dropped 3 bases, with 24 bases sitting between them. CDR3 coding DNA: TGTGCCAGCAGTGAGGGACCTTGGGGACGCATTGCCTTCTACGAGCAGTACTTC. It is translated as CASSEGPWGRIAFYEQYF.

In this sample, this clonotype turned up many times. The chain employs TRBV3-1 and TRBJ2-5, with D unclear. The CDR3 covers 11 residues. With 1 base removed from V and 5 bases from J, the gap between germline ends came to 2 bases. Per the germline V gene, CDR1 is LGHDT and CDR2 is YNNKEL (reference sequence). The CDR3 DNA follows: TGTGCCAGCAGCCAAGGGGAGACCCAGTACTTC. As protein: CASSQGETQYF.

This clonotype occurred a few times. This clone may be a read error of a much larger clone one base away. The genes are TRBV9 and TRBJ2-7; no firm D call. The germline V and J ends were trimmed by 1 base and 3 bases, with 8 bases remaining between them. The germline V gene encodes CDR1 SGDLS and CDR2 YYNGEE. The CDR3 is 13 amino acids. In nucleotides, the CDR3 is TGTGCCAGCAGCGTACAGGACCACTACGAGCAGTACTTC. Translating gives CASSVQDHYEQYF.

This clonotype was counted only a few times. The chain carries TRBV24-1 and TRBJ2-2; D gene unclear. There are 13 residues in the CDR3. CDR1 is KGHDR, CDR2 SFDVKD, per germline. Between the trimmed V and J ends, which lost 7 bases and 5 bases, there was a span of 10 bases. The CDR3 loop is CATSRGSTGELFF. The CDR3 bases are TGTGCCACCAGCCGCGGTTCGACCGGGGAGCTGTTTTTT.

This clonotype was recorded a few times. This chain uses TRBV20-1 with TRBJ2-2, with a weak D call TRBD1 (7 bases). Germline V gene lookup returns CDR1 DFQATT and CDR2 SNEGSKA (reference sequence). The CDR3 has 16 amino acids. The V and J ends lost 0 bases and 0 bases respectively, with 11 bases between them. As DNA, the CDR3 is TGCAGTGCTAGAGATCAGGGGGGAACGAACACCGGGGAGCTGTTTTTT. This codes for CSARDQGGTNTGELFF.

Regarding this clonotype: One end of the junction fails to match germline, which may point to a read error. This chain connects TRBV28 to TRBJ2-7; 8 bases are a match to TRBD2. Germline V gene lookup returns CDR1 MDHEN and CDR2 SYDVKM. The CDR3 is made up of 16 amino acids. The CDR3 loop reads CASSTTELAVTYEQCF. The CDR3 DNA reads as TGTGCCAGCAGTACGACGGAACTAGCGGTAACCTACGAGCAGTGCTTC.

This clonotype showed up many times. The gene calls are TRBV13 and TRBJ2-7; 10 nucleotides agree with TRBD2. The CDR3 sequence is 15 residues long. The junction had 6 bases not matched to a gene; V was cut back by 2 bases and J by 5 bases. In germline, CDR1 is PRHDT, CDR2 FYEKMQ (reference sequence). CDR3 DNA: TGTGCCAGCAGCTTATGGGCTAGCGGGAGAAACGAGCAGTACTTC. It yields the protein CASSLWASGRNEQYF.

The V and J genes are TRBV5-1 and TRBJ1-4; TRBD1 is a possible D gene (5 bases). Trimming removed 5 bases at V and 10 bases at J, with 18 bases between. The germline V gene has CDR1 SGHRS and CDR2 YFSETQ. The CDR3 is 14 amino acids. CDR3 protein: CASSSGRGDGKLFF. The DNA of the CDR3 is TGCGCCAGCAGTTCGGGACGGGGAGACGGAAAACTGTTTTTT. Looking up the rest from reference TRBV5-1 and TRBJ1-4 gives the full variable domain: KAGVTQTPRYLIKTRGQQVTLSCSPISGHRSVSWYQQTPGQGLQFLFEYFSETQRNKGNFPGRFSGRQFSNSRSEMNVSTLELGDSALYLCASSSGRGDGKLFFGSGTQLSVL.

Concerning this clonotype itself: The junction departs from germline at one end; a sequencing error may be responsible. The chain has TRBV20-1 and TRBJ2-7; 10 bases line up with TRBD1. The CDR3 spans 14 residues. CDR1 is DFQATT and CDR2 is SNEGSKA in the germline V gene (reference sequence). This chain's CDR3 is CSARAGTGDYEQHF. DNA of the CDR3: TGCAGTGCTAGGGCCGGGACAGGGGACTACGAGCAGCACTTC.

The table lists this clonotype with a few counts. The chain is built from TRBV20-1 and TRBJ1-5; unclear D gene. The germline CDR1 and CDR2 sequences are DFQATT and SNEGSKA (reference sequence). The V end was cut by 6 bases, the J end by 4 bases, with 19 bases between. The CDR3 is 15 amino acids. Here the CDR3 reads CSALLKGIGNQPQHF. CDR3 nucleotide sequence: TGCAGTGCCCTGCTTAAGGGAATTGGAAATCAGCCCCAGCATTTT.

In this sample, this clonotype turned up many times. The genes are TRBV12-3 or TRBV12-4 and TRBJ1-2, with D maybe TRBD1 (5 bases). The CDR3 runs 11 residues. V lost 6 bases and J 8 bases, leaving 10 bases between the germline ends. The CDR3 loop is CASSPGGGYTF. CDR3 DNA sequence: TGTGCCAGCAGCCCGGGGGGGGGCTACACCTTC.

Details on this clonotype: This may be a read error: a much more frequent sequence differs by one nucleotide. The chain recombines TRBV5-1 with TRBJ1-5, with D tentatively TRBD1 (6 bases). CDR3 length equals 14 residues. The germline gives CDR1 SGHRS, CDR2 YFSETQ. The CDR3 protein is CASSPGDSNQPQRF. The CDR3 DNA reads TGCGCCAGCAGCCCAGGGGATAGCAATCAGCCCCAGCGTTTT.

CDR3 sequence (DNA): TGCAGTGCTAAGCTCCCCCGCGGCTCCACAGATACGCAGTATTTT. Translated, it gives CSAKLPRGSTDTQYF. This chain links TRBV20-1 with TRBJ2-3, with D unclear. The CDR3 contains 15 residues. Germline assignment: CDR1 DFQATT and CDR2 SNEGSKA (reference sequence). Trimming shortened V by 4 bases and J by 2 bases, and 16 bases separated the two germline ends.